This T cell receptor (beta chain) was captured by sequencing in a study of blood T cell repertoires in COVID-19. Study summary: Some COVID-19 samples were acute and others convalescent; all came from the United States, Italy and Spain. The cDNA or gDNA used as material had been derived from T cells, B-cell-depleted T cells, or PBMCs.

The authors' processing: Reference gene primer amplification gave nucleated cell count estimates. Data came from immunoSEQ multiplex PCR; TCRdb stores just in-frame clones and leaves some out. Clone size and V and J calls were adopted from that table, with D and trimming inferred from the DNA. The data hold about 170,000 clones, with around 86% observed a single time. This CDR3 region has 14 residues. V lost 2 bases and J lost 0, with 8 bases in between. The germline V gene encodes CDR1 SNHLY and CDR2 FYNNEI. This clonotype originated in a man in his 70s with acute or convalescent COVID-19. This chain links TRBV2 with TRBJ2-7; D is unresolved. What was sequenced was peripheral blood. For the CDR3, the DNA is TGTGCCAGCAGTGAACGTGGCAGCTCCTACGAGCAGTACTTC. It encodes CASSERGSSYEQYF.